This T cell receptor (beta chain) was sequenced during a study of cytomegalovirus exposure and HLA in healthy donors. Findings of the study overall: Among donors in an Asian-associated ancestry cluster, a later analysis reportedly found fewer N-insertions than the approximately 670-donor mean. Presence/absence analyses supposed approximately even sequencing depth among donors. Researchers catalogued approximately 170 TCR beta chains as cytomegalovirus-associated.

On this clone: Its antigen is unknown.

The primer mix had 60 Vbeta and 13 Jbeta primers. Assay: immunoSEQ multiplex PCR; the TCRdb copy retains only in-frame clones and omits some. The repertoire includes roughly 48,000 clones, 73% of them detected once, and about 3.2% sits in the top ten. V was pared by 3 bases and J by 8 bases, with 11 bases of the junction left unmatched. Germline CDR1 is LGHNA and CDR2 is YSLEER. This CDR3 has 15 amino acids. The sequence derives from a man aged 18 to 29 in good health and CMV-seronegative. The specimen sequenced was PBMCs. The rearrangement joins TRBV4-3 to TRBJ2-3; 7 bases line up with TRBD1. CDR3 sequence: CASSHTGEPLGTQYF. The CDR3 DNA follows: TGCGCCAGCAGCCACACAGGGGAACCTTTGGGTACGCAGTATTTT.